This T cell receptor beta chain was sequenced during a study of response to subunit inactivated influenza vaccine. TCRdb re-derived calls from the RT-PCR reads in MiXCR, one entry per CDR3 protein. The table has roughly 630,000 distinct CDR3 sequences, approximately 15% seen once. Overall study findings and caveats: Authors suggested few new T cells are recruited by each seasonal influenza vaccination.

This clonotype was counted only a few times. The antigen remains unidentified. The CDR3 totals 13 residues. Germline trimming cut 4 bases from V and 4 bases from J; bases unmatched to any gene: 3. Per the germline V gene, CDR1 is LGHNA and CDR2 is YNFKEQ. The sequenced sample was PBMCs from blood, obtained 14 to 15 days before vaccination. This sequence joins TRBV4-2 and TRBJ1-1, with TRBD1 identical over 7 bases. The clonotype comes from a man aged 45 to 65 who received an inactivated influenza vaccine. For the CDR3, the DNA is TGTGCCAGCAGCCGACAGGGTCCCACTGAAGCTTTCTTT. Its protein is CASSRQGPTEAFF.